One and the same sample provided the 30 T cell receptor beta chains below, sequenced in a study of lymphopenia after photon versus proton radiotherapy. Profiled with immunoSEQ multiplex PCR; TCRdb holds only in-frame clones, not every one. The sample includes some 41,000 clones, roughly 84% seen only once; the top ten take about 2.9%. Sequenced here: peripheral blood, sampled from a patient treated with photon-based radiotherapy. Every receptor here comes from a man aged 45-60 years with gastric cancer.

The gene calls are TRBV13 and TRBJ2-1; 9 bases align to TRBD2. Germline CDR1 and CDR2: PRHDT and FYEKMQ (reference sequence). The CDR3 extends over 16 amino acids. V gave up 3 bases and J gave up 6 bases; unmatched junction bases: 9. CDR3 nucleotide sequence: TGTGCCAGCAGCTTCCGAGCGGGAGGTCTCGTCAATGAGCAGTTCTTC. Translated: CASSFRAGGLVNEQFF.

This chain connects TRBV27 to TRBJ2-7, with 10 bases fitting TRBD2. The CDR3 sequence is 15 residues long. Germline lookup yields CDR1 MNHEY and CDR2 SMNVEV (reference sequence). V gave up 6 bases and J gave up 3 bases; unmatched junction bases: 8. The CDR3 DNA sequence: TGTGCCAGCAGACTTAGCGGGAGGTCACTCTACGAGCAGTACTTC. It codes for CASRLSGRSLYEQYF.

DNA of the CDR3: TGTGCCAGCAGCTTGACTAGCGGGAGGGCCCGGGAGACCCAGTACTTC. Translation gives CASSLTSGRARETQYF. V is TRBV7-2 and J is TRBJ2-5; 14 bases fit TRBD2. V gave up 3 bases and J gave up 5 bases; unmatched junction bases: 5. The length of the CDR3 is 16 residues. Germline assignment: CDR1 SGHTA and CDR2 FQGNSA.

The rearrangement uses TRBV4-2 and TRBJ2-7; TRBD1 aligns across 9 bases. The CDR3 contains 17 residues. V dropped 2 bases and J dropped 3; count of bases not matched to a gene: 11. The germline V gene encodes CDR1 LGHNA and CDR2 YNFKEQ. The CDR3 is CASSQNADRGTGYEQYF. CDR3 DNA sequence: TGTGCCAGCAGCCAAAACGCCGACAGGGGGACGGGCTACGAGCAGTACTTC.

By share of the sample, this clone is medium-sized. V gene TRBV28 combines with J gene TRBJ1-2; D not certain. Trimming took 6 bases from V and 3 from J, leaving 17 bases between them. Looked up from germline, CDR1 is MDHEN and CDR2 is SYDVKM. The CDR3 runs to 15 residues. This CDR3 is CASSPPGYRDYGYTF. The CDR3 nucleotides read TGTGCCAGCAGCCCCCCGGGATACCGGGACTATGGCTACACCTTC.

This sequence joins TRBV11-2 and TRBJ2-7, with TRBD2 matching over 9 bases. The trim removed 4 bases at V and 0 bases at J, leaving 1 base unmatched. The CDR3 covers 14 residues. Germline assignment: CDR1 SGHAT and CDR2 FQNNGV. CDR3 sequence (DNA): TGTGCCAGCAGCTCGACTAGCGGCTCCTACGAGCAGTACTTC. The encoded protein is CASSSTSGSYEQYF.

The rearrangement joins TRBV2 to TRBJ1-4, with 8 bases that match TRBD1. This CDR3 comprises 13 residues. The J segment lost 7 bases and the V segment lost 6 bases, leaving 4 bases of the junction unmatched. Germline loops: CDR1 SNHLY, CDR2 FYNNEI. The CDR3 loop reads CASSYRGGEKLFF. The CDR3 DNA reads TGTGCCAGCAGCTACAGGGGGGGTGAAAAACTGTTTTTT.

This chain uses TRBV2 with TRBJ2-2, with TRBD1 identical over 8 bases. The trim removed 6 bases at V and 9 bases at J, leaving 15 bases unmatched. Germline CDR1 and CDR2: SNHLY and FYNNEI. This CDR3 has 16 amino acids. DNA for the CDR3: TGTGCCAGCAGAGCCCTGGACAGGGTGGCTCGCAGGGAGCTGTTTTTT. It specifies CASRALDRVARRELFF.

The chain combines TRBV11-2 with TRBJ1-1; 7 positions match TRBD1. V shed 5 bases and J 10 bases; nucleotides not matched to a gene: 7. This CDR3 has 12 residues. The germline V gene encodes CDR1 SGHAT and CDR2 FQNNGV. The CDR3 DNA follows: TGTGCCAGCAGCCAGGACAGGCGGGGAGCTTTCTTT. This translates into CASSQDRRGAFF.

This clone was observed a handful of times. This chain links TRBV2 with TRBJ2-7; possible D gene TRBD2, 5 bases. This CDR3 has 11 residues. Trimming cost V 10 bases and J 4 bases, with 11 bases left between them. Germline values: CDR1 SNHLY, CDR2 FYNNEI. The CDR3 DNA follows: TGTGCCACGGCCGAGGGTTACGAGCAGTACTTC. Protein product: CATAEGYEQYF.

V and J are TRBV10-2 and TRBJ1-1, with TRBD1 identical over 7 bases. V trimming: 2 bases; J trimming: 8 bases; junction bases outside the gene matches: 5. The CDR3 has 13 residues. Germline CDR1 is WSHSY and CDR2 is SAAADI. The CDR3 is CASSEGNRGEAFF. The CDR3 DNA reads as TGCGCCAGCAGTGAGGGTAACAGGGGAGAAGCTTTCTTT.

This clone was counted a few times. V usage is TRBV28 and J usage is TRBJ2-1, with TRBD1 matching 8 bases. Germline CDR1 MDHEN, CDR2 SYDVKM. Germline trimming cut 4 bases from V and 2 bases from J; bases unmatched to any gene: 4. The CDR3 loop spans 15 amino acids. In DNA form, the CDR3 reads TGTGCCAGCAGTTCCTGGACAGGGACCTACAATGAGCAGTTCTTC. Its protein is CASSSWTGTYNEQFF.

This clone has a handful of counts. This rearrangement joins TRBV28 to TRBJ1-4; the D gene is possibly TRBD1 (6 bases). With 3 bases removed from V and 5 bases from J, the gap between germline ends came to 13 bases. There are 15 residues in the CDR3. Germline V gene data show CDR1 as MDHEN and CDR2 as SYDVKM. The CDR3 region has the DNA TGTGCCAGCAGTTTCGAGACAGGAGGGAATGAAAAACTGTTTTTT. Encoded protein: CASSFETGGNEKLFF.

This chain uses TRBV10-3 with TRBJ1-2; D not resolved. The CDR3 consists of 12 residues. Germline V gene data show CDR1 as ENHRY and CDR2 as SYGVKD. V dropped 4 bases and J dropped 3 bases, with 6 bases sitting between them. The CDR3 protein is CAISGGDYGYTF. As DNA, the CDR3 is TGTGCCATCAGTGGCGGGGACTATGGCTACACCTTC.

This rearrangement joins TRBV6-5 to TRBJ1-4; TRBD1 aligns across 9 bases. The trim removed 2 bases at V and 5 bases at J, leaving 3 bases unmatched. Germline V lookup: CDR1 MNHEY, CDR2 SVGAGI. The CDR3 is 15 amino acids. CDR3: CASSYDGQGNEKLFF. For the CDR3, the DNA is TGTGCCAGCAGTTACGACGGACAGGGGAATGAAAAACTGTTTTTT.

The chain employs TRBV30 and TRBJ2-1, with 7 nucleotides matching TRBD2. The junction had 8 bases not matched to a gene; V was cut back by 3 bases and J by 0 bases. The CDR3 length is 16 residues. The germline V gene has CDR1 GTSNPN and CDR2 SVGIG (reference sequence). The CDR3 DNA is TGTGCCTGGAGGGGGCTAGCGGTGGGCTCCTACAATGAGCAGTTCTTC. It translates to CAWRGLAVGSYNEQFF.

V is TRBV6-5 and J is TRBJ2-5; the D gene could be TRBD1 or TRBD2 (6 bases each). Trimming pared 6 bases from V and 0 bases from J, leaving 14 bases between. This CDR3 is built from 15 residues. CDR1 and CDR2 from the germline V gene are MNHEY and SVGAGI. The CDR3: CASSRGRLDQETQYF. The CDR3, as DNA: TGTGCCAGCAGCCGGGGGCGACTTGACCAAGAGACCCAGTACTTC.

The rearrangement joins TRBV5-1 to TRBJ1-1; D is undetermined. Trimming shortened V by 0 bases and J by 0 bases, and 6 bases separated the two germline ends. The CDR3 runs 14 residues. Germline values: CDR1 SGHRS, CDR2 YFSETQ. Here the CDR3 DNA reads TGCGCCAGCAGCTTGGACAGTGTGAACACTGAAGCTTTCTTT. It yields the protein CASSLDSVNTEAFF.

The chain is built from TRBV28 and TRBJ2-1, with D possibly TRBD1 on 5 matching bases. The CDR3 contains 13 residues. V was clipped by 3 bases and J by 5 bases, with 8 bases between them. CDR1 and CDR2 from the germline V gene are MDHEN and SYDVKM. Here the CDR3 DNA reads TGTGCCAGCAGTTTGACAGCCAACAATGAGCAGTTCTTC. It translates to CASSLTANNEQFF. The complete variable domain, with remaining parts taken from reference TRBV28 and TRBJ2-1, reads DVKVTQSSRYLVKRTGEKVFLECVQDMDHENMFWYRQDPGLGLRLIYFSYDVKMKEKGDIPEGYSVSREKKERFSLILESASTNQTSMYLCASSLTANNEQFFGPGTRLTVL.

This chain joins TRBV27 and TRBJ2-1; 8 bases line up with TRBD2. Trimming cost V 3 bases and J 3 bases; bases outside gene matches: 4. This CDR3 has 15 residues. Germline V gene data show CDR1 as MNHEY and CDR2 as SMNVEV (reference sequence). The CDR3 spells CASSLSSGRYNEQFF. The CDR3 region has the DNA TGTGCCAGCAGTTTGTCTAGCGGGCGCTACAATGAGCAGTTCTTC.

The chain is built from TRBV28 and TRBJ1-2; D remains unclear. With 6 bases removed from V and 5 bases from J, the gap between germline ends came to 7 bases. Germline-derived CDR1 and CDR2 are MDHEN and SYDVKM. The CDR3 sequence is 11 residues long. CDR3 bases: TGTGCCAGCAGCCCGGGATATGGCTACACCTTC. Its protein is CASSPGYGYTF.

The chain combines TRBV30 with TRBJ2-1; D not resolved. The CDR3 is made up of 12 amino acids. In germline, CDR1 is GTSNPN, CDR2 SVGIG (reference sequence). V lost 2 bases to trimming and J lost 5 bases, with 7 bases between them. DNA for the CDR3: TGTGCCTGGAGTCGGAGAAACAATGAGCAGTTCTTC. As protein: CAWSRRNNEQFF.

The rearrangement uses TRBV6-1 and TRBJ2-2, with D perhaps TRBD1 or TRBD2 (5 bases each). The CDR3 covers 13 residues. Deletions cut 6 bases from V and 7 bases from J, with 12 bases between. Germline lookup yields CDR1 MNHNS and CDR2 SASEGT. The CDR3 here is CASRRERGGELFF. CDR3 in DNA: TGTGCCAGCAGAAGGGAGAGGGGCGGGGAGCTGTTTTTT.

This clone was counted between two and nine times. V usage is TRBV15 and J usage is TRBJ2-5; D may be TRBD1 or TRBD2 (7 bases each). V lost 3 bases and J 7 bases, leaving 21 bases between the germline ends. The CDR3 is 16 residues long. Germline CDR1 LNHNV, CDR2 YYDKDF (reference sequence). CDR3 residues: CATSSAFGQGEGTQYF. The CDR3 DNA sequence: TGTGCCACCAGCAGTGCTTTCGGGCAGGGGGAGGGGACCCAGTACTTC. Using reference TRBV15 and TRBJ2-5 for the parts outside the CDR3, the full variable domain is DAMVIQNPRYQVTQFGKPVTLSCSQTLNHNVMYWYQQKSSQAPKLLFHYYDKDFNNEADTPDNFQSRRPNTSFCFLDIRSPGLGDTAMYLCATSSAFGQGEGTQYFGPGTRLLVL.

This clone has more than one count but fewer than ten. The gene calls are TRBV7-3 and TRBJ2-2; D ambiguous. The V end lost 2 bases, the J end lost 5 bases, and 6 bases lay between the germline ends. The CDR3 extends over 13 amino acids. Germline CDR1 SGHTA, CDR2 FQGTGA. Here the CDR3 reads CASSLVETGELFF. The CDR3 bases are TGTGCCAGCAGCTTAGTGGAAACCGGGGAGCTGTTTTTT. Supplemented by reference TRBV7-3 and TRBJ2-2, the full variable domain reads GAGVSQTPSNKVTEKGKYVELRCDPISGHTALYWYRQSLGQGPEFLIYFQGTGAADDSGLPNDRFFAVRPEGSVSTLKIQRTERGDSAVYLCASSLVETGELFFGEGSRLTVL.

A single count supports this clone. This sequence joins TRBV19 and TRBJ2-1; TRBD2 agrees at 7 bases. CDR1 is LNHDA and CDR2 is SQIVND in the germline V gene (reference sequence). The V and J ends lost 10 bases and 4 bases, in that order; junction bases with no gene match: 10. This CDR3 region has 14 residues. CDR3 in amino acids: CATRSLAAYNEQFF. CDR3 DNA sequence: TGTGCCACCAGGAGTCTAGCGGCTTACAATGAGCAGTTCTTC.

The V and J genes are TRBV4-2 and TRBJ2-4, with TRBD2 matching 10 bases. The germline CDR1 and CDR2 sequences are LGHNA and YNFKEQ. The CDR3 has 16 residues. Trimming took 3 bases from V and 7 from J; bases not matched to a gene: 9. Here the CDR3 reads CASSQAAGGLGNIQYF. DNA for the CDR3: TGTGCCAGCAGCCAGGCAGCGGGAGGGCTGGGGAACATTCAGTACTTC.

This chain uses TRBV6-5 with TRBJ1-1; D unclear. This CDR3 spans 14 amino acids. CDR1 and CDR2 from the germline V gene are MNHEY and SVGAGI. Trimming removed 4 bases at V and 1 base at J, with 10 bases between. This CDR3 reads CASSLEERNTEAFF. As DNA, the CDR3 is TGTGCCAGCAGTTTGGAGGAACGGAACACTGAAGCTTTCTTT.

This clone was picked up one time. The V gene is TRBV27, the J gene TRBJ2-5; D perhaps matches TRBD1 (6 bases). TRBJ2-7 matches the DNA end more closely, so the J call is doubtful. This CDR3 is built from 15 residues. Germline values: CDR1 MNHEY, CDR2 SMNVEV (reference sequence). CDR3 sequence reads: CASSRSRGNSYEQYF. DNA of the CDR3: TGTGCCAGCAGTAGAAGCAGGGGCAACTCCTACGAGCAGTACTTC.

Only one count was recorded for this clone. This sequence joins TRBV4-1 and TRBJ1-1; TRBD1 matches at 8 bases. Germline-derived CDR1 and CDR2 are MGHRA and YSYEKL. Trimming removed 1 base from V and 4 bases from J; junction bases left unmatched: 8. The CDR3 is made up of 16 amino acids. The CDR3 sequence: CASSQGQGAGSTEAFF. The DNA for the CDR3 is TGCGCCAGCAGCCAAGGGCAGGGGGCTGGTAGCACTGAAGCTTTCTTT.